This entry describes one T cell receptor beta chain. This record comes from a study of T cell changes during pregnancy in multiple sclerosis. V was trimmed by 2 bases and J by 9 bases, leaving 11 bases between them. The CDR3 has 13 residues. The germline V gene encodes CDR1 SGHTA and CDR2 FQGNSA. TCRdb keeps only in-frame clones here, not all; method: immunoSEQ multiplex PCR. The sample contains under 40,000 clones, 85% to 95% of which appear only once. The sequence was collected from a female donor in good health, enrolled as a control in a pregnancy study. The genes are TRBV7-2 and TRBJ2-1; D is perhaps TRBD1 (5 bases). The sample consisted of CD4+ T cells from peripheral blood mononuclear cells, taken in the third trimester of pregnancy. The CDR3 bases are TGTGCCAGCAGCTTACTCAGGGAAACTGAGCAGTTCTTC. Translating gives CASSLLRETEQFF.